The clone carrying this T cell receptor beta chain was seen at least ten times. The germline V and J ends were trimmed by 5 bases and 0 bases, with 23 bases remaining between them. The CDR3 runs 19 residues. Germline values: CDR1 LGHDT, CDR2 YNNKEL (reference sequence). The sample is drawn from a study of regulatory T cells in long-lasting Graves disease. Time point reported: newly diagnosed GD, antithyroid drugs for less than 3 months. Extracted PBMC RNA gave rise to the TCR library. Investigators prepared the TCR beta libraries by applying iRepertoire HTBI primers and Arm-PCR of CDR3 regions. Each CDR3 protein is one row after TCRdb ran MiXCR on the multiplex PCR reads. This table has some 350,000 distinct CDR3 sequences, about 17% appearing once. This same sample was also part of a study on T cells in Graves' hyperthyroidism and ophthalmopathy. This second report adds: HTBI primers were the set used in a first-round RT-PCR of the TCR CDR3.

This TCR was recovered from a young woman with Graves disease. The chain is built from TRBV3-1 and TRBJ1-3; D is possibly TRBD1 (6 bases). The starting material was peripheral blood mononuclear cells (PBMCs), obtained at new diagnosis, from a patient treated with antithyroid drugs. CDR3 region: CASSAPFEGTNYSGNTIYF. DNA for the CDR3: TGTGCCAGCAGCGCCCCCTTCGAAGGGACAAACTACTCTGGAAACACCATATATTTT.